The present T cell receptor beta chain was sequenced within a study of T cells in Graves' hyperthyroidism and ophthalmopathy. The CDR3 is made up of 15 amino acids. Per the germline V gene, CDR1 is MNHNS and CDR2 is SASEGT. V was clipped by 5 bases and J by 2 bases; unmatched bases: 5. This clonotype was recorded many times. Amplification of TCR beta CDR3 regions used RNA as the template. When the TCR CDR3 underwent first-round RT-PCR, the HTBI primer set was used. A single record per CDR3 protein comes from TCRdb applying MiXCR to the multiplex PCR reads. The data show 250,000 to 300,000 distinct CDR3 sequences, about 14% seen once.

Sequencing was done on a sample of blood. This chain uses TRBV6-1 with TRBJ2-1; TRBD1 agrees at 8 bases. The receptor was derived from a woman between 40 and 50 years old with Graves' hyperthyroidism that later progressed to Graves' ophthalmopathy. CDR3 protein: CASSFPGQAYNEQFF. The CDR3 nucleotides are TGTGCCAGCAGTTTTCCGGGACAGGCCTACAATGAGCAGTTCTTC.